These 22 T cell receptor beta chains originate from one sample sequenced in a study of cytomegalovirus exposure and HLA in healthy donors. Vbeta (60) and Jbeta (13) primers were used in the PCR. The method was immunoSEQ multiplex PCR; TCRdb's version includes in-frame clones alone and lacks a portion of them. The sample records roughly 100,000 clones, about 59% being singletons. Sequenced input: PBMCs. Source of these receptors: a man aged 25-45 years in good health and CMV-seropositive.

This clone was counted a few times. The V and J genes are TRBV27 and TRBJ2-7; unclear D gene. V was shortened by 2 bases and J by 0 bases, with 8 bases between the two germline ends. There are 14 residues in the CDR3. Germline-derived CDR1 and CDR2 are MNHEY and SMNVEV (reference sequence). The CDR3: CASSLGSGSYEQYF. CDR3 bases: TGTGCCAGCAGTTTAGGTTCCGGCTCCTACGAGCAGTACTTC.

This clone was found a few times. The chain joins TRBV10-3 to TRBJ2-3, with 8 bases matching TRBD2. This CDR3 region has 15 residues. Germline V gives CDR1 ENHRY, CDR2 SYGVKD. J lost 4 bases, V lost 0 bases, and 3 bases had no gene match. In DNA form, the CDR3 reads TGTGCCATCAGTGAGTCGGCGACTAGCGCAGATACGCAGTATTTT. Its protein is CAISESATSADTQYF.

The CDR3 loop reads CASSEHRGEGTEAFF. CDR3 in DNA: TGTGCCAGCAGTGAACACAGGGGGGAAGGCACTGAAGCTTTCTTT. The gene calls are TRBV2 and TRBJ1-1; 8 nucleotides align to TRBD1. The CDR3 length is 15 residues. J gave up 4 bases and V 2 bases, and 6 bases lay outside the gene matches. Per the germline V gene, CDR1 is SNHLY and CDR2 is FYNNEI. Looking up the rest from reference TRBV2 and TRBJ1-1 gives the full variable domain: EPEVTQTPSHQVTQMGQEVILRCVPISNHLYFYWYRQILGQKVEFLVSFYNNEISEKSEIFDDQFSVERPDGSNFTLKIRSTKLEDSAMYFCASSEHRGEGTEAFFGQGTRLTVV.

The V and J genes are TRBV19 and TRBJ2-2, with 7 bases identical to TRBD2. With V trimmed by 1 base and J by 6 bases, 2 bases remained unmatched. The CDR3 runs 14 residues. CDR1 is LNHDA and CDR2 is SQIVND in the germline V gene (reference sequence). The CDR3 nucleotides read TGTGCCAGTAGTATAGTGGGGGGGTCCGGGGAGCTGTTTTTT. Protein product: CASSIVGGSGELFF.

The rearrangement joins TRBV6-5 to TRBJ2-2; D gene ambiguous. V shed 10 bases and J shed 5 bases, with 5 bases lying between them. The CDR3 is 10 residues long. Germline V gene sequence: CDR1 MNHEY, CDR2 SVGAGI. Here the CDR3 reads CAIITGELFF. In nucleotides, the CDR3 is TGTGCCATCATTACCGGGGAGCTGTTTTTT.

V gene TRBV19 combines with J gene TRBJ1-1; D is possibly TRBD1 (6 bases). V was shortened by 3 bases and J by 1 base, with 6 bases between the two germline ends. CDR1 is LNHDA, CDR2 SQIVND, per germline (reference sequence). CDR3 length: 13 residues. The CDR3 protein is CASSMTGNTEAFF. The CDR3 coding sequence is TGTGCCAGTAGTATGACAGGGAACACTGAAGCTTTCTTT.

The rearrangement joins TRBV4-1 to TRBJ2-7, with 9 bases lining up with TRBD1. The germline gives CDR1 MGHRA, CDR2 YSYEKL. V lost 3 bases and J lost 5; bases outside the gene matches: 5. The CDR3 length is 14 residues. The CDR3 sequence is CASSHGTGSNEQYF. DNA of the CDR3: TGCGCCAGCAGCCACGGGACAGGGAGCAACGAGCAGTACTTC.

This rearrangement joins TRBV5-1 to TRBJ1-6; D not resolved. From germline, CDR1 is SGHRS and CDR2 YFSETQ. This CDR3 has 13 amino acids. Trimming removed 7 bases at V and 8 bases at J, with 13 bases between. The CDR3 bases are TGCGCCAGCCGTAGGGTGAGGGATTCACCCCTCCACTTT. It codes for CASRRVRDSPLHF.

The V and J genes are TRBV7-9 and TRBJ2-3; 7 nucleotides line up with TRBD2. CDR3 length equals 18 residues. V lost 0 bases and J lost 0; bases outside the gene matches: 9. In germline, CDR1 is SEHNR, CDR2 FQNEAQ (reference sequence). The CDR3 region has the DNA TGTGCCAGCAGCTTAGCTCCCGGACTAGAGGGGAGCACAGATACGCAGTATTTT. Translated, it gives CASSLAPGLEGSTDTQYF.

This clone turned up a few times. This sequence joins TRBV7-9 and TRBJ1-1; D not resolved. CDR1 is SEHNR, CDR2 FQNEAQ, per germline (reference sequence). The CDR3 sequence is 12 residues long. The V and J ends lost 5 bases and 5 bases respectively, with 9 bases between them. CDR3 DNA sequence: TGTGCCAGCAGCGTGAGTTGGACTGAAGCTTTCTTT. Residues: CASSVSWTEAFF.

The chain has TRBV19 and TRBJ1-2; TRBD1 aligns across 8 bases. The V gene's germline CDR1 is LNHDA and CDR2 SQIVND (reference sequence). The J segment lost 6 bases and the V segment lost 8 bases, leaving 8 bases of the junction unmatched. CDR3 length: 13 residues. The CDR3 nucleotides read TGTGCCAGTTCGACAGCAGGGGGCAATGGCTACACCTTC. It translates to CASSTAGGNGYTF.

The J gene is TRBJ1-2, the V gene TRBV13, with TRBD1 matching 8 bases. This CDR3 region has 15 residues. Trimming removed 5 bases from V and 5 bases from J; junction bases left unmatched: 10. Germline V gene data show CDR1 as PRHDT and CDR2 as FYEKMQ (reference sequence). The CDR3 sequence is CASSTQGAEGYGYTF. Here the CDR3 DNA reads TGTGCCAGCAGCACCCAGGGGGCCGAGGGGTATGGCTACACCTTC.

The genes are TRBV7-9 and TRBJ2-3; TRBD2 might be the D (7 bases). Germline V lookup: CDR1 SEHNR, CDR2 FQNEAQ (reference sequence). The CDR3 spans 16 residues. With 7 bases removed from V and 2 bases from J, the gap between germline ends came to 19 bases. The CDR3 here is CASIPMGGAITDTQYF. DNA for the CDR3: TGTGCCAGCATCCCCATGGGGGGGGCGATCACAGATACGCAGTATTTT.

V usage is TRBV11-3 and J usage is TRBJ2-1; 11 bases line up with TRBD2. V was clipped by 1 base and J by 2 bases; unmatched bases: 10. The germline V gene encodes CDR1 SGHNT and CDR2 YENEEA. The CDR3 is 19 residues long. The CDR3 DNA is TGTGCCAGCAGCTTAGGGGTGATACTAGCGGGGGCCACCTACAATGAGCAGTTCTTC. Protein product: CASSLGVILAGATYNEQFF.

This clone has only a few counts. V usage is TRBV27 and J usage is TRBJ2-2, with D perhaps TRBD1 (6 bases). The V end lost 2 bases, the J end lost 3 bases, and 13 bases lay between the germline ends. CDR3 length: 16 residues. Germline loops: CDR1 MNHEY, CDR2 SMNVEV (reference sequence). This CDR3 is CASSLRWGLDTGELFF. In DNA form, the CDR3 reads TGTGCCAGCAGTTTAAGATGGGGGCTGGACACCGGGGAGCTGTTTTTT.

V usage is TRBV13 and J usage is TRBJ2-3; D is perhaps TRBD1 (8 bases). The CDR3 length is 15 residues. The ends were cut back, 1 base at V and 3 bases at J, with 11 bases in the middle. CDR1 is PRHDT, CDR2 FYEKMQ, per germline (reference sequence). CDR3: CASSLEQGGTDTQYF. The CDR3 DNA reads TGTGCCAGCAGCTTAGAACAGGGGGGGACAGATACGCAGTATTTT.

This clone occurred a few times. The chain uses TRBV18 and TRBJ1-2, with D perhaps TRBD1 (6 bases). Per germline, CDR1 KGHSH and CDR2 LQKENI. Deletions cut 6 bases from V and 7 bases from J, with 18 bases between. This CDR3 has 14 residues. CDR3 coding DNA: TGTGCCAGCTCGCTCGGACAGACTCAGGGTGGCTACACCTTC. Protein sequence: CASSLGQTQGGYTF.

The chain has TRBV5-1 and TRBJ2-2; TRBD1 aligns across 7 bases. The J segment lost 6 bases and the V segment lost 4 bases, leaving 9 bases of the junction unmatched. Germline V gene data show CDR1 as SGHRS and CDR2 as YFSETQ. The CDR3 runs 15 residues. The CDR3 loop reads CASSHPDRASGELFF. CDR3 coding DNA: TGCGCCAGCAGCCACCCCGACAGGGCGTCCGGGGAGCTGTTTTTT.

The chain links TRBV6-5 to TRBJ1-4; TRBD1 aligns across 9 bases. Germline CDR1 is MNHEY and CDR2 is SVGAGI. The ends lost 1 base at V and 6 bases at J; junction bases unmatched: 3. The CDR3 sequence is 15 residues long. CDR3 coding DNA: TGTGCCAGCAGTTACTGGGGACAGGGAGATGAAAAACTGTTTTTT. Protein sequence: CASSYWGQGDEKLFF.

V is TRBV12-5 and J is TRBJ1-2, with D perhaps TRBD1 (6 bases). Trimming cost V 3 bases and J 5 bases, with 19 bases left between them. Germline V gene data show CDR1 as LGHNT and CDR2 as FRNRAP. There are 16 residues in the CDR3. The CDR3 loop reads CASGFDATGDAYGYTF. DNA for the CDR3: TGTGCTAGTGGTTTCGACGCGACAGGTGATGCATATGGCTACACCTTC.

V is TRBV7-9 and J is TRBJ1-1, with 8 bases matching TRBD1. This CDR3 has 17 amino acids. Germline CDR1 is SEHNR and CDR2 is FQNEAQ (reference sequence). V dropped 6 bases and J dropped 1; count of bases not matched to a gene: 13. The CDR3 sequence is CASRLSIPDRGNTEAFF. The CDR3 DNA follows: TGTGCCAGCAGGCTTAGCATTCCAGACAGGGGGAACACTGAAGCTTTCTTT.

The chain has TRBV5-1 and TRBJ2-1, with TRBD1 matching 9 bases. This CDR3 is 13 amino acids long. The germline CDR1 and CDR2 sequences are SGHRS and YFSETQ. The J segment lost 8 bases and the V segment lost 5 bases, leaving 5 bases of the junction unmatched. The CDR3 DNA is TGCGCCAGCAGGTCACAGGGGGCTGATGAGCAGTTCTTC. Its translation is CASRSQGADEQFF.